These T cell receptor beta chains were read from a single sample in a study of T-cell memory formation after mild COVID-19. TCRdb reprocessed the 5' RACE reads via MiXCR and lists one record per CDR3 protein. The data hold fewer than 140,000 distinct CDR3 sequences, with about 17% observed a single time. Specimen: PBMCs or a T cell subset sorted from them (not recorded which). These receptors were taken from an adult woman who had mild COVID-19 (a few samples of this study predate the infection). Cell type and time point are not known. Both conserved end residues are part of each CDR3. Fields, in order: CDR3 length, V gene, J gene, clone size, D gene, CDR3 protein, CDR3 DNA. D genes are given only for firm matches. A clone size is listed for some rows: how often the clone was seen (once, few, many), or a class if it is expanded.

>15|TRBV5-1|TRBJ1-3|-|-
CASTFSAGSGNTIYF
TGCGCCAGCACCTTCTCGGCGGGCTCTGGAAACACCATATATTTT
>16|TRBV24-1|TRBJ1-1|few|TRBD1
CATSDSDRGWDTEAFF
TGTGCCACCAGTGATTCGGACAGGGGGTGGGACACTGAAGCTTTCTTT
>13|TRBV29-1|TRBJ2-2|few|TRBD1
CSVEGQGPGELFF
TGCAGCGTGGAGGGACAGGGTCCCGGGGAGCTGTTTTTT
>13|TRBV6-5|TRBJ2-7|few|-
CASSRTPWDEQYF
TGTGCCAGCAGTAGGACACCTTGGGACGAGCAGTACTTC
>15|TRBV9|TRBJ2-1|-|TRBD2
CASAPSGGSSGEQFF
TGTGCCAGCGCCCCTTCTGGCGGGAGTTCAGGCGAGCAGTTCTTC
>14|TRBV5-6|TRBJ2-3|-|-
CASSLGGPRDTQYF
TGTGCCAGCAGCTTAGGAGGGCCCCGGGATACGCAGTATTTT
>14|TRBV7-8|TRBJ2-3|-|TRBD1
CATSDRGSPDTQYF
TGTGCCACCTCTGACAGGGGGAGTCCAGATACGCAGTATTTT
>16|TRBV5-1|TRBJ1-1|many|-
CASSIRQAPGNTEAFF
TGCGCCAGCAGCATTCGACAGGCGCCGGGTAACACTGAAGCTTTCTTT
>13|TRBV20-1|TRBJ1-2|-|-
CSARIRETAGYTF
TGCAGTGCTAGGATCCGGGAGACGGCTGGCTACACCTTC
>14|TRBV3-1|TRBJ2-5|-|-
CASSVQRGQETQYF
TGTGCCAGCAGCGTCCAACGGGGCCAAGAGACCCAGTACTTC
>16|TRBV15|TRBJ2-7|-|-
CATSTTSGIGSHEQYF
TGTGCCACCAGCACAACGTCAGGGATCGGGAGCCACGAGCAGTACTTC
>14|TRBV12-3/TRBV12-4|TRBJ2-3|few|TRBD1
CASSPGQGPDTQYF
TGTGCCAGCAGTCCGGGACAGGGGCCAGATACGCAGTATTTT
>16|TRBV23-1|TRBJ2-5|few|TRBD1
CASRPGRDSYQETQSF
TGCGCCAGCAGGCCGGGCCGGGACAGCTACCAAGAGACCCAGTCCTTC
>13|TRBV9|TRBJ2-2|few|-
CASSAGDTGELFF
TGTGCCAGCAGCGCTGGGGACACCGGGGAGCTGTTTTTT
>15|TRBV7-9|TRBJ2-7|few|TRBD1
CASSSSGTGGSEQYF
TGTGCCAGCAGCTCGTCCGGGACAGGGGGTTCCGAGCAGTACTTC
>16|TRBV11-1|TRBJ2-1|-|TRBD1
CASSSTGFGAYNEQFF
TGTGCCAGCAGCTCGACAGGGTTCGGAGCCTACAATGAGCAGTTCTTC
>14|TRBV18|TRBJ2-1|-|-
CASSPSGPMGEQFF
TGTGCCAGCTCACCGTCGGGACCCATGGGTGAGCAGTTCTTC
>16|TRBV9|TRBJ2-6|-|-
CASSVPRDSGANVLTF
TGTGCCAGCAGCGTACCCAGGGACTCTGGGGCCAACGTCCTGACTTTC
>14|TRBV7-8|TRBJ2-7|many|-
CASSLDIGGYEQYF
TGTGCCAGCAGCTTAGACATAGGGGGCTACGAGCAGTACTTC
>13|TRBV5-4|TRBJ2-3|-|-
CASSPDSTDTQYF
TGTGCCAGCAGCCCTGACAGCACAGATACGCAGTATTTT
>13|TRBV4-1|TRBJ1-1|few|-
CASSRRLGTEAFF
TGCGCCAGCAGCCGCCGCCTGGGGACTGAAGCTTTCTTT
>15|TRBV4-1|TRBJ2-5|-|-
CASSQDQENQETQYF
TGCGCCAGCAGCCAAGATCAAGAAAATCAAGAGACCCAGTACTTC
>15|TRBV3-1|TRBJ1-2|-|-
CASSQSGGSNYGYTF
TGTGCCAGCAGCCAAAGTGGGGGCTCGAACTATGGCTACACCTTC
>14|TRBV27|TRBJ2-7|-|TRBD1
CASRVSATGFEQYF
TGTGCCAGCAGAGTTTCGGCGACAGGGTTCGAGCAGTACTTC
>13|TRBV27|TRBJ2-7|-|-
CASSLTYSREQYF
TGTGCCAGCAGTTTAACATACAGCCGCGAGCAGTACTTC
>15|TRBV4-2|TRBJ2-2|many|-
CASSQADSYTGELFF
TGTGCCAGCAGCCAAGCGGACAGTTACACCGGGGAGCTGTTTTTT
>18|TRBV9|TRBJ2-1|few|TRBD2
CASSATSGNTLSYNEQFF
TGTGCCAGCAGCGCGACTAGCGGGAACACACTTTCCTACAATGAGCAGTTCTTC
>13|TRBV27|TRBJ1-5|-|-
CASSLQGRQPQHF
TGTGCCAGCAGTTTACAGGGACGCCAGCCCCAGCATTTT
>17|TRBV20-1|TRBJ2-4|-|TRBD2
CSARDRPGTSDGYIQYF
TGCAGTGCTAGAGACCGTCCCGGGACTAGTGATGGTTACATTCAGTACTTC
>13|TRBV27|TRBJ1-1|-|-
CASSLTYHTEAFF
TGTGCCAGCAGTTTAACGTACCACACTGAAGCTTTCTTT
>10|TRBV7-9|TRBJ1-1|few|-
CASSSPGAFF
TGTGCCAGCAGCTCCCCGGGCGCTTTCTTT
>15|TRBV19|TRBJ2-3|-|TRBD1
CASSNPGQVTDTQYF
TGTGCCAGTAGTAATCCAGGACAGGTGACAGATACGCAGTATTTT
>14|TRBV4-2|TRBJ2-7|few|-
CASSQERSSYEQYF
TGTGCCAGCAGCCAAGAGCGGAGTTCCTACGAGCAGTACTTC
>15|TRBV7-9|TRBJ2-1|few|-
CASSFRGVYQETQFF
TGTGCCAGCAGCTTCCGCGGGGTTTACCAAGAGACCCAGTTCTTC
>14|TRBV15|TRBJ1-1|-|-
CATSRDRGGSEAFF
TGTGCCACCAGCAGAGATCGAGGGGGGTCTGAAGCTTTCTTT
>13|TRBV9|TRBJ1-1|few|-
CASTTGINTEAFF
TGTGCCAGTACCACGGGGATTAACACTGAAGCTTTCTTT
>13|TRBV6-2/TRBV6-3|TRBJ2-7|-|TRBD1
CASSNQGAYEQYF
TGTGCCAGCAGTAATCAGGGGGCTTACGAGCAGTACTTC
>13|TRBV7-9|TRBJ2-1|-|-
CASSLVIGDEQFF
TGTGCCAGCAGCTTAGTGATAGGTGATGAGCAGTTCTTC
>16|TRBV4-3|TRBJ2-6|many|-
CASSQDPAAGANVLTF
TGCGCCAGCAGCCAAGATCCGGCAGCTGGGGCCAACGTCCTGACTTTC
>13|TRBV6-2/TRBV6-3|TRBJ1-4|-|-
CATSDATNEKLFF
TGTGCCACCTCAGATGCGACGAATGAAAAACTGTTTTTT
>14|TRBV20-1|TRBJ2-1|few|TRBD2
CSATASGRLDEQFF
TGCAGTGCTACCGCTAGCGGGAGGCTCGATGAGCAGTTCTTC
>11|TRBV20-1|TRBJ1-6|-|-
CSARDPPLLHF
TGCAGTGCTAGGGACCCCCCATTACTCCACTTT